The clone carrying this T cell receptor beta chain was seen just once. Produced via immunoSEQ multiplex PCR; TCRdb's table is partial and in-frame only. The sample lists tens of thousands of clones, around nine tenths occurring once. The data derive from a study of T cell changes during pregnancy in multiple sclerosis. Germline values: CDR1 SGHVS, CDR2 FQNEAQ. The CDR3 length is 17 residues. Trimming stripped 1 base from V and 6 bases from J, with 16 bases between. V usage is TRBV7-8 and J usage is TRBJ1-6, with D possibly matching TRBD1 (5 bases). Here the sequenced sample was peripheral blood, taken in the second trimester of pregnancy. The clonotype comes from a female donor in good health, enrolled as a control in a pregnancy study. The CDR3 protein is CASSLDTRGSRNSPLHF. The CDR3 coding sequence is TGTGCCAGCAGCTTAGACACAAGGGGATCGCGTAATTCACCCCTCCACTTT. Full variable domain (outside the CDR3, taken from reference TRBV7-8 and TRBJ1-6): GAGVSQSPRYKVAKRGQDVALRCDPISGHVSLFWYQQALGQGPEFLTYFQNEAQLDKSGLPSDRFFAERPEGSVSTLKIQRTQQEDSAVYLCASSLDTRGSRNSPLHFGNGTRLTVT.